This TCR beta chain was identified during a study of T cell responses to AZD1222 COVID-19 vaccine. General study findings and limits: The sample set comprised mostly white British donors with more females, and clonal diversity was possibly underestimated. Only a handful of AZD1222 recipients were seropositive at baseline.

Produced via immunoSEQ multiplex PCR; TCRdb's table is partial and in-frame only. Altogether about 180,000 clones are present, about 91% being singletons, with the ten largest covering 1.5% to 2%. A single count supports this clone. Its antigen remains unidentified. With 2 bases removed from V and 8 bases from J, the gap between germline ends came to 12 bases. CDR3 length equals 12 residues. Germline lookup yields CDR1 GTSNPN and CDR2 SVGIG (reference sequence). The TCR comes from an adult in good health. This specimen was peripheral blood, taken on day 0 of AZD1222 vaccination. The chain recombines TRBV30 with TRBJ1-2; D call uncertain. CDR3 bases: TGTGCCTGGAGTATCGGACCGCGGGGCTACACCTTC. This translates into CAWSIGPRGYTF. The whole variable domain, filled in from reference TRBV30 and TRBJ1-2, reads SQTIHQWPATLVQPVGSPLSLECTVEGTSNPNLYWYRQAAGRGLQLLFYSVGIGQISSEVPQNLSASRPQDRQFILSSKKLLLSDSGFYLCAWSIGPRGYTFGSGTRLTVV.